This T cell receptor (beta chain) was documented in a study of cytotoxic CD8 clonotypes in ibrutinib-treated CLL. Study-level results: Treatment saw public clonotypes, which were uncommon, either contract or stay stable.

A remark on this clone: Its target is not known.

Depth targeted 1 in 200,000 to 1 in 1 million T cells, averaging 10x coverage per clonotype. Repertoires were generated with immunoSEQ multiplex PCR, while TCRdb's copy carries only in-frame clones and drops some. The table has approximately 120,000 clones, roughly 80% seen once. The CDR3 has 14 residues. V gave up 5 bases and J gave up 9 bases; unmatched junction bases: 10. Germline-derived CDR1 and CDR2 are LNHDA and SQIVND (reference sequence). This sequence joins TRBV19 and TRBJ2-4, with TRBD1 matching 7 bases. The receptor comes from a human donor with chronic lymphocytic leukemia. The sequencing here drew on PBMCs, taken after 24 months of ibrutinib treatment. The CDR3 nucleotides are TGTGCCAGTAGTTCCGGACAGGCCCTTGGCATTCAGTACTTC. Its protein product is CASSSGQALGIQYF.